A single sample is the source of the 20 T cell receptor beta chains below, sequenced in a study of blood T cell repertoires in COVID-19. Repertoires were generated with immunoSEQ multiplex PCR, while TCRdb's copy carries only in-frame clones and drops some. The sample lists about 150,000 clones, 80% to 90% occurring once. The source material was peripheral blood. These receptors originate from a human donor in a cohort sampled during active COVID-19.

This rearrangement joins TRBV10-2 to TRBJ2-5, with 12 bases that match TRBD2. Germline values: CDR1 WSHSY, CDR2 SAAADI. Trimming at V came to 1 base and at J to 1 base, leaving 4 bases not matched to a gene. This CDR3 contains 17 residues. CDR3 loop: CASSEYGLAGSQETQYF. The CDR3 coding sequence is TGCGCCAGCAGTGAGTACGGACTAGCGGGAAGCCAAGAGACCCAGTACTTC.

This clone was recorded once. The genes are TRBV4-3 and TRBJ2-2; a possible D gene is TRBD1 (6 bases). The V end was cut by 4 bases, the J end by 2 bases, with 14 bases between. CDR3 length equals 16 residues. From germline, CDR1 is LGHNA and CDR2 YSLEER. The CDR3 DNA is TGCGCCAGCAGCCGGGGGCCAGCAGGAAACACCGGGGAGCTGTTTTTT. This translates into CASSRGPAGNTGELFF.

The CDR3 is CASSLDSSVNTEAFF. For the CDR3, the DNA is TGCGCCAGCAGCTTGGATTCCAGCGTGAACACTGAAGCTTTCTTT. The chain combines TRBV5-1 with TRBJ1-1; D is uncertain. V lost 0 bases and J 0 bases, leaving 9 bases between the germline ends. In germline, CDR1 is SGHRS, CDR2 YFSETQ. The CDR3 is 15 amino acids.

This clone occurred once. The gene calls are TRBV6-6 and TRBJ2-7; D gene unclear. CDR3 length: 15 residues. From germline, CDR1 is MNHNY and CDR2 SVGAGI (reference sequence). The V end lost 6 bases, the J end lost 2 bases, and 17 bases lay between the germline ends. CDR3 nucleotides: TGTGCCAGCAGCTCTCCAGATTGGCCCCCCTACGAGCAGTACTTC. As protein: CASSSPDWPPYEQYF.

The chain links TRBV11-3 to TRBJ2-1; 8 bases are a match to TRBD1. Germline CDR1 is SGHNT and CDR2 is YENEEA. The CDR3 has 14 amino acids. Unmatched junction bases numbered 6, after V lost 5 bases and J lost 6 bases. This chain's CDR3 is CASSPGTGPNEQFF. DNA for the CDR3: TGTGCCAGCAGCCCGGGGACAGGTCCCAATGAGCAGTTCTTC.

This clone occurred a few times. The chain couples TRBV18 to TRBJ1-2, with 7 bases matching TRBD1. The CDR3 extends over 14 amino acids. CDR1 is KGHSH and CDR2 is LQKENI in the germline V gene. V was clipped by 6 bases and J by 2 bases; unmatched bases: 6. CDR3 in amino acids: CASSRDRANYGYTF. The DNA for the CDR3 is TGTGCCAGCTCTCGAGACAGGGCCAACTATGGCTACACCTTC.

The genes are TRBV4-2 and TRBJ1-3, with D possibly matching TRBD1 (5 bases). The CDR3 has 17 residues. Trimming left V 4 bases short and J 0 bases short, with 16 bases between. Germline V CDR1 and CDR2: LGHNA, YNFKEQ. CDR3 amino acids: CASSLNPGGSSGNTIYF. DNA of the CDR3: TGTGCCAGCAGCCTCAATCCCGGGGGGAGCTCTGGAAACACCATATATTTT.

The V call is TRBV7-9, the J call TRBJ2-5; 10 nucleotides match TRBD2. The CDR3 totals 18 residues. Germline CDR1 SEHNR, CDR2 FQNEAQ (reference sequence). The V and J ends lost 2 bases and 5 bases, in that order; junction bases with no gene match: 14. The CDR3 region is CASSLLVAASGGRETQYF. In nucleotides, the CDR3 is TGTGCCAGCAGCTTATTAGTGGCTGCTAGCGGGGGCAGGGAGACCCAGTACTTC.

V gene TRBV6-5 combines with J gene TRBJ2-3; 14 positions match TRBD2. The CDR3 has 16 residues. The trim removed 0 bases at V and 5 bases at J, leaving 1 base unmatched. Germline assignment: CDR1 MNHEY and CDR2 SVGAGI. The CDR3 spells CASSYSGTSGGDTQYF. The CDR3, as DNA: TGTGCCAGCAGTTACTCAGGGACTAGCGGGGGAGATACGCAGTATTTT.

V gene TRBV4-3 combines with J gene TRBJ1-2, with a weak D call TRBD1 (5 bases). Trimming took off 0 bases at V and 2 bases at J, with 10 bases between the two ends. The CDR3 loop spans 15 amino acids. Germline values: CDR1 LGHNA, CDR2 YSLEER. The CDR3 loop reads CASSQERQSNYGYTF. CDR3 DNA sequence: TGCGCCAGCAGCCAAGAGAGACAGTCAAACTATGGCTACACCTTC.

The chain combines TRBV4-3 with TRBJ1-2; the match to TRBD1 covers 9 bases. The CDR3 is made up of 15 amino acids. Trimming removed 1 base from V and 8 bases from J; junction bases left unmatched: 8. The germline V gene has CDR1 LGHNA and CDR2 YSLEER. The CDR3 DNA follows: TGCGCCAGCAGCCAAGCCCCCGGGACAGGGAAGGGCTACACCTTC. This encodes CASSQAPGTGKGYTF.

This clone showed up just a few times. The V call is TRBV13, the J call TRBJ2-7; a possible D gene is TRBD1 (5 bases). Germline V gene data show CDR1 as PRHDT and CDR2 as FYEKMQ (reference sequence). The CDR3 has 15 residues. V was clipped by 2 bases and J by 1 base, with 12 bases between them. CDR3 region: CASSLQGPRSYEQYF. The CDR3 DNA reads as TGTGCCAGCAGCTTACAGGGCCCCAGGTCCTACGAGCAGTACTTC.

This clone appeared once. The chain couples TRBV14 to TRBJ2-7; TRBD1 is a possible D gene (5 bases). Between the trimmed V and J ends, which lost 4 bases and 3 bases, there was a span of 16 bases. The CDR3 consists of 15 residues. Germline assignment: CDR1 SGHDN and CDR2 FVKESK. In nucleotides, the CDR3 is TGTGCCAGCAGCCCAGCAGGGATGGCCTTCTACGAGCAGTACTTC. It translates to CASSPAGMAFYEQYF.

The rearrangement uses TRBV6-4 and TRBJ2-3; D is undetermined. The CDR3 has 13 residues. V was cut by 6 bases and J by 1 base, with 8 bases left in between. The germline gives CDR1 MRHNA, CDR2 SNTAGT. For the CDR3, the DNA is TGTGCCAGCAGATCGAGCGGCACAGATACGCAGTATTTT. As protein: CASRSSGTDTQYF.

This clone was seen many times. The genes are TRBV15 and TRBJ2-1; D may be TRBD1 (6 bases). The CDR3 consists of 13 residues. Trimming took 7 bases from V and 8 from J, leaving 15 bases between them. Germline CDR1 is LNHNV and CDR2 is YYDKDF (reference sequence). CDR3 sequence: CATTDGRGDEQFF. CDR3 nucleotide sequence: TGTGCCACCACAGATGGCAGGGGAGATGAGCAGTTCTTC.

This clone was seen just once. CDR3 amino acids: CASSKQGMDYGYTF. The CDR3 DNA reads TGTGCCAGCAGTAAACAGGGGATGGACTATGGCTACACCTTC. The chain is built from TRBV27 and TRBJ1-2; TRBD1 aligns across 7 bases. CDR3 length: 14 residues. The V gene's germline CDR1 is MNHEY and CDR2 SMNVEV (reference sequence). V dropped 5 bases and J dropped 3; count of bases not matched to a gene: 6.

The CDR3: CASSPREYRDSYEQYF. As DNA, the CDR3 is TGTGCCAGCAGCCCCCGGGAATATCGGGACTCCTACGAGCAGTACTTC. This chain links TRBV7-8 with TRBJ2-7; D is possibly TRBD2 (5 bases). Trimming took 5 bases from V and 0 from J, leaving 17 bases between them. This CDR3 is built from 16 residues. The germline V gene encodes CDR1 SGHVS and CDR2 FQNEAQ.

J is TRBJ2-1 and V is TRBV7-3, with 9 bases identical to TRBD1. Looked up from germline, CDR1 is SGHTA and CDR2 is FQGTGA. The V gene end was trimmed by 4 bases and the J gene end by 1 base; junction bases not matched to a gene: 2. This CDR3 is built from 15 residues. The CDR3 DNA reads TGTGCCAGCAGCTCAGACAGGGGGTCCTACAATGAGCAGTTCTTC. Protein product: CASSSDRGSYNEQFF.

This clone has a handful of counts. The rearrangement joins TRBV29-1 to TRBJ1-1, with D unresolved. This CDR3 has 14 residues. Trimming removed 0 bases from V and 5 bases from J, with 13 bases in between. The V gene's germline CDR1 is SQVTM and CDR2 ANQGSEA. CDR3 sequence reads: CSVEDQAGWTEAFF. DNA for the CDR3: TGCAGCGTTGAAGATCAGGCAGGATGGACTGAAGCTTTCTTT.

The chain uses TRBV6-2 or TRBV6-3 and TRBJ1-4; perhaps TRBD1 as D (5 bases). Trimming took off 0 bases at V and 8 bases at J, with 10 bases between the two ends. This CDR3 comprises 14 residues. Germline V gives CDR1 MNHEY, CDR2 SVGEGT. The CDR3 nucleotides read TGTGCCAGCAGTTACTCCAGGGTCGGGGAAAAACTGTTTTTT. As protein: CASSYSRVGEKLFF.